This entry concerns a single TCR beta chain. This record comes from a study of cytomegalovirus exposure and HLA in healthy donors. This CDR3 spans 15 amino acids. V lost 0 bases, J lost 4 bases, and 5 bases stayed unmatched. Germline V gene sequence: CDR1 GTSNPN, CDR2 SVGIG (reference sequence). With 60 Vbeta and 13 Jbeta primers, the PCR was carried out. Assay: immunoSEQ multiplex PCR; the TCRdb copy retains only in-frame clones and omits some. This table lists tens of thousands of clones. The sequence derives from a middle-aged man in good health and CMV-seropositive. The V gene is TRBV30, the J gene TRBJ2-2; 7 bases are a match to TRBD2. The specimen was PBMCs. The CDR3 here is CAWSVGGSVTGELFF. The CDR3 DNA sequence: TGTGCCTGGAGTGTGGGAGGGTCGGTCACCGGGGAGCTGTTTTTT.